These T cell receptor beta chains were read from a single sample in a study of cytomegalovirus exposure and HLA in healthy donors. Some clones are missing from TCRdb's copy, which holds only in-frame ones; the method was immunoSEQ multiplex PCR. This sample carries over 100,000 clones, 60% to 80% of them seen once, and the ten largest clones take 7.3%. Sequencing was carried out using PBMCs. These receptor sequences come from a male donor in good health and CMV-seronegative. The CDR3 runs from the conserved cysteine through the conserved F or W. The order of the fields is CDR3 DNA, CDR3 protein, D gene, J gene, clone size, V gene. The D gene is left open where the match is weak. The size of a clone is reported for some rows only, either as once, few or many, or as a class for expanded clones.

TGTGCCAGTAGTATGTCCCTAGCGAACACAGATACGCAGTATTTT | CASSMSLANTDTQYF | . | TRBJ2-3 | . | TRBV19
TGTGCCAGCAGCTTGACAGGACGGAACACCGGGGAGCTGTTTTTT | CASSLTGRNTGELFF | . | TRBJ2-2 | . | TRBV7-3
TGTGCCACCAGCTTCCAGACTCCGCGGGGGGGCGAGCAGTACTTC | CATSFQTPRGGEQYF | TRBD2 | TRBJ2-7 | . | TRBV10-3
TGTGCCAGCAGCTTAGCTTTCAGCGGCACCATATATTTT | CASSLAFSGTIYF | . | TRBJ1-3 | few | TRBV7-2
TGTGCCAGCAGAATACAGGCCACCGGGGAGCTGTTTTTT | CASRIQATGELFF | . | TRBJ2-2 | . | TRBV2
TGTGCCAGCAGTTGGCTCAGGGCGGGGGGAACCTACGAGCAGTACTTC | CASSWLRAGGTYEQYF | TRBD2 | TRBJ2-7 | . | TRBV6-5
TGCGCCAGCAGCCAACTCGGGGGGCGGATAGCGGCGCTCACAGATACGCAGTATTTT | CASSQLGGRIAALTDTQYF | . | TRBJ2-3 | once | TRBV4-1
TGTGCAAGTCGCTTAGGTTTAAAGCGTGATGTGGGGACTAGAAGACAATTCTCCTACAATGAGCAGTTCTTC | CASRLGLKRDVGTRRQFSYNEQFF | . | TRBJ2-1 | . | TRBV12-2
TGTGCCAGCTCACCTGGGCAGAACACTGAAGCTTTCTTT | CASSPGQNTEAFF | . | TRBJ1-1 | once | TRBV18
TGCGCCAGCAGCTTTAGGGACAGATCAACTAATGAAAAACTGTTTTTT | CASSFRDRSTNEKLFF | TRBD1 | TRBJ1-4 | . | TRBV5-1
TGTGCCAGCAGCCAACTAGCGGATCCGGGCGGGGAGCTGTTTTTT | CASSQLADPGGELFF | TRBD2 | TRBJ2-2 | . | TRBV7-6
TGTGCCTGGAGTGCGGGGAGCGGCACTGAAGCTTTCTTT | CAWSAGSGTEAFF | . | TRBJ1-1 | . | TRBV30
TGTGCCAGCAGATACGGGACAGTCACTGAAGCTTTCTTT | CASRYGTVTEAFF | TRBD1 | TRBJ1-1 | few | TRBV5-6
TGTGCCAGCAGCCATGCCGGGACAGGGCGGATAGATACGCAGTATTTT | CASSHAGTGRIDTQYF | TRBD1 | TRBJ2-3 | . | TRBV4-2
TGTGCCAGCAGCTCCGGGGGAGGAAGAGAAAAACTGTTTTTT | CASSSGGGREKLFF | . | TRBJ1-4 | few | TRBV9
TGTGCCAGCAGCGACAGGGGAGCTGGTCAGCCCCAGCATTTT | CASSDRGAGQPQHF | TRBD1 | TRBJ1-5 | . | TRBV7-9
TGCGCCAGCCCCGTGCGGTTCTCTGGAAACACCATATATTTT | CASPVRFSGNTIYF | . | TRBJ1-3 | . | TRBV5-1
TGTGCCAGCTCACCACCTGTCCTATTGGAGACCCAGTACTTC | CASSPPVLLETQYF | . | TRBJ2-5 | . | TRBV18
TGTGCCAGCAGCTTGGCTAGCGGGATCACAGATACGCAGTATTTT | CASSLASGITDTQYF | TRBD2 | TRBJ2-3 | . | TRBV5-5
TGTGCCAGCAGTGAATCCACGACAGCCAACTATGGCTACACCTTC | CASSESTTANYGYTF | . | TRBJ1-2 | . | TRBV6-4
TGCGCCAACATACAGGTCCGGGCAGCACCCCTCCACTTT | CANIQVRAAPLHF | . | TRBJ1-6 | . | TRBV10-1
TGTGCCAGCAGTTTCGTCTTTAGCGGGAGTAGCCTGAGTTACGAGCAGTACTTC | CASSFVFSGSSLSYEQYF | TRBD2 | TRBJ2-7 | . | TRBV28
TGCGCCAGCAGCCAGGGACCGGGACAGGGCGGCGAGCAGTACTTC | CASSQGPGQGGEQYF | TRBD1 | TRBJ2-7 | . | TRBV4-3
TGCGCCAGCAGCTTGACCGGCCCACAGGAAGGGGGACCCACAGATACGCAGTATTTT | CASSLTGPQEGGPTDTQYF | . | TRBJ2-3 | . | TRBV5-1
TGTGCCAGCAGTTTCGCGGGGGGGCCTAAGGATGAGCAGTTCTTC | CASSFAGGPKDEQFF | TRBD2 | TRBJ2-1 | few | TRBV6-4
TGTGCCAGCAGCTTCACAGAGATGAGCTCCTACAATGAGCAGTTCTTC | CASSFTEMSSYNEQFF | . | TRBJ2-1 | . | TRBV5-5
TGTGCCAGCAGCTTGTTAACAAATGAAAAACTGTTTTTT | CASSLLTNEKLFF | . | TRBJ1-4 | . | TRBV5-5
TGTGCCAGCAGTGGTTTAATGAGGGTGACGGGGGAAAAACTGTTTTTT | CASSGLMRVTGEKLFF | . | TRBJ1-4 | . | TRBV2
TGTGCCAGCAGCGATTACTACCGGGACAGGGGGACTGGGGCCAACGTCCTGACTTTC | CASSDYYRDRGTGANVLTF | TRBD1 | TRBJ2-6 | few | TRBV7-6
TGTGCCAGTATATCGGGACAGGACAACTACGAGCAGTACTTC | CASISGQDNYEQYF | TRBD1 | TRBJ2-7 | . | TRBV7-9
TGTGCCACCAGCAGAGCGCTCGGCTCTGGAAACACCATATATTTT | CATSRALGSGNTIYF | . | TRBJ1-3 | few | TRBV15
TGTGCCAGCAGTTATTCGGGAGGGGGTTATGGCTACACCTTC | CASSYSGGGYGYTF | . | TRBJ1-2 | . | TRBV6-5
TGTTCCAGCAGCTTAGCGGGGTTAGGGGATCAGCCCCAGCATTTT | CSSSLAGLGDQPQHF | . | TRBJ1-5 | few | TRBV7-9
TGTGCCAGCAGCCCGTATCGACTTAGGGGACAGGGACTGAACACTGAAGCTTTCTTT | CASSPYRLRGQGLNTEAFF | TRBD1 | TRBJ1-1 | . | TRBV7-8
TGTGCCAGCAGGGCTACAGGGGACACTGAAGCTTTCTTT | CASRATGDTEAFF | TRBD1 | TRBJ1-1 | few | TRBV6-1
TGTGCCAGTAGTAAGGTACAGGGTCCCCCGGCTTTCTTT | CASSKVQGPPAFF | . | TRBJ1-1 | . | TRBV19
TGTGCCAGCAGTTTTAATATCGTGGGGGCTCACACTGAAGCTTTCTTT | CASSFNIVGAHTEAFF | . | TRBJ1-1 | . | TRBV27
TGTGCCAGCAACCCCGTAGGGGACTATAAAGAGACCCAGTACTTC | CASNPVGDYKETQYF | TRBD2 | TRBJ2-5 | . | TRBV6-1
TGTGCCAGCAGCAACATAGCGGGGACGACCACAGATACGCAGTATTTT | CASSNIAGTTTDTQYF | . | TRBJ2-3 | . | TRBV21-1
TGTGCCTGGAGTGGGGGGGCGAGGGGGCGAGAAAACACTGAAGCTTTCTTT | CAWSGGARGRENTEAFF | TRBD1 | TRBJ1-1 | . | TRBV30
TGTGCCTGGAGGCTCTTCTCCGGGACAGGGAACACTGAAGCTTTCTTT | CAWRLFSGTGNTEAFF | TRBD1 | TRBJ1-1 | once | TRBV30
TGTGCCAGCAGAATATCCTCAGGCAGGGGTGGTGAAGCTTTCTTT | CASRISSGRGGEAFF | . | TRBJ1-1 | once | TRBV28
TGTGCCAGCAGTGATAGGAGACCCATGGAAAAACTGTTTTTT | CASSDRRPMEKLFF | . | TRBJ1-4 | . | TRBV25-1
TGCGCCAGCAGCCAAGGGTCTAGCGGGGGGGTTGGAGAGACCCAGTACTTC | CASSQGSSGGVGETQYF | TRBD2 | TRBJ2-5 | . | TRBV4-3
TGTGCCAGCTCACCCCGGACAAGCTCGCTCGACGAGCAGTACTTC | CASSPRTSSLDEQYF | . | TRBJ2-7 | . | TRBV18
TGTGCCAGCACCCGATTGATGGGACAGCCGACAGATACGCAGTATTTT | CASTRLMGQPTDTQYF | TRBD1 | TRBJ2-3 | once | TRBV28
TGTGCCAGCAGTCCGGGGGGGAACTACGAGCAGTACTTC | CASSPGGNYEQYF | TRBD2 | TRBJ2-7 | few | TRBV6-1
TGTGCCACCAGCAGAGACAAGGGGTGGGAAAAACTGTTTTTT | CATSRDKGWEKLFF | . | TRBJ1-4 | . | TRBV15
TGTGCCAGACAGAGAGAGTTACAGGTCGCCTACGAGCAGTACTTC | CARQRELQVAYEQYF | . | TRBJ2-7 | once | TRBV5-3
TGTGCCACCAGCACTAGACTAACGCCCCCCAATGAGCAGTTCTTC | CATSTRLTPPNEQFF | . | TRBJ2-1 | . | TRBV15
TGTGCCAGCAGCGTAGGAGGGGGTCGGACTGAAGCTTTCTTT | CASSVGGGRTEAFF | . | TRBJ1-1 | . | TRBV9
TGTGCCAGCAGGGCGGACAGGGTATCCGAGCAGTACTTC | CASRADRVSEQYF | TRBD1 | TRBJ2-7 | . | TRBV6-5
TGTGCCACCAGCAGAGGCAGGCAGGGGGCAGACGAGCAGTACTTC | CATSRGRQGADEQYF | TRBD1 | TRBJ2-7 | . | TRBV15
TGTGCCAGCAGCCCAGTAGCGGGATCCTACAATGAGCAGTTCTTC | CASSPVAGSYNEQFF | TRBD2 | TRBJ2-1 | . | TRBV7-3
TGTGCCTGGAACCCGAGCGGGGGAGAGCAGTACTTC | CAWNPSGGEQYF | TRBD2 | TRBJ2-7 | . | TRBV30
TGTGCCAGCAGTTTATGGGCGACAGGGTGGACCCAGTACTTC | CASSLWATGWTQYF | TRBD1 | TRBJ2-5 | few | TRBV28